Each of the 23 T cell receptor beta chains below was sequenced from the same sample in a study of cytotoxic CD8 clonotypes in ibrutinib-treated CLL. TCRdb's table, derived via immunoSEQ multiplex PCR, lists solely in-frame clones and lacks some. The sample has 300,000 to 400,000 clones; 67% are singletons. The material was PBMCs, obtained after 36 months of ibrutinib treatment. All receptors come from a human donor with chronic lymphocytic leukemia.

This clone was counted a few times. The CDR3: CASSAGAGYTF. CDR3 nucleotides: TGTGCCAGCAGCGCTGGTGCTGGCTACACCTTC. The chain links TRBV11-2 to TRBJ1-2; D is undetermined. V was cut by 5 bases and J by 7 bases, with 8 bases left in between. CDR3 length equals 11 residues. The germline V gene encodes CDR1 SGHAT and CDR2 FQNNGV. Full variable domain (outside the CDR3, taken from reference TRBV11-2 and TRBJ1-2): EAGVAQSPRYKIIEKRQSVAFWCNPISGHATLYWYQQILGQGPKLLIQFQNNGVVDDSQLPKDRFSAERLKGVDSTLKIQPAKLEDSAVYLCASSAGAGYTFGSGTRLTVV.

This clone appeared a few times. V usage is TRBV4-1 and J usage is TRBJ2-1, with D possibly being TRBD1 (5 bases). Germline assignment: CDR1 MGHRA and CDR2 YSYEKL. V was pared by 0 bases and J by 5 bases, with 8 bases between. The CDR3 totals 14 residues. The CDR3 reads CASSQDPGHNEQFF. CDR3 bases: TGCGCCAGCAGCCAAGATCCAGGGCACAATGAGCAGTTCTTC.

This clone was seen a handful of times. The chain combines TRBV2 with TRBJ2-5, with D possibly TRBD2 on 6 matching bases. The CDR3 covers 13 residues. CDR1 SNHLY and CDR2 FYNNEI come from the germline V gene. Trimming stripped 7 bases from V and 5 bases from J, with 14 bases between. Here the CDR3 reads CASTKPSGETQYF. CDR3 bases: TGTGCCAGCACTAAGCCCAGCGGGGAGACCCAGTACTTC.

CDR3 amino acids: CASSLVAGTNIQYF. The CDR3 nucleotides read TGCGCCAGCAGCTTGGTCGCAGGGACGAACATTCAGTACTTC. J is TRBJ2-4 and V is TRBV5-1, with D possibly called TRBD1 or TRBD2 (5 bases each). Per the germline V gene, CDR1 is SGHRS and CDR2 is YFSETQ. The CDR3 consists of 14 residues. Trimming stripped 0 bases from V and 7 bases from J, with 11 bases between. The full variable domain, its missing parts supplied by reference TRBV5-1 and TRBJ2-4, is KAGVTQTPRYLIKTRGQQVTLSCSPISGHRSVSWYQQTPGQGLQFLFEYFSETQRNKGNFPGRFSGRQFSNSRSEMNVSTLELGDSALYLCASSLVAGTNIQYFGAGTRLSVL.

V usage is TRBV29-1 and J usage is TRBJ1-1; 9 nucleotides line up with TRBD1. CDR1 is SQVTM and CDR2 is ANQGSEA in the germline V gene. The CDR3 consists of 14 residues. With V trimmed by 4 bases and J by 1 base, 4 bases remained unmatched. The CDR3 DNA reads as TGCAGCGTTGCCCTACAGGGGGCGAACACTGAAGCTTTCTTT. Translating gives CSVALQGANTEAFF. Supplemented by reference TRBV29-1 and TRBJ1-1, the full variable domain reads SAVISQKPSRDICQRGTSLTIQCQVDSQVTMMFWYRQQPGQSLTLIATANQGSEATYESGFVIDKFPISRPNLTFSTLTVSNMSPEDSSIYLCSVALQGANTEAFFGQGTRLTVV.

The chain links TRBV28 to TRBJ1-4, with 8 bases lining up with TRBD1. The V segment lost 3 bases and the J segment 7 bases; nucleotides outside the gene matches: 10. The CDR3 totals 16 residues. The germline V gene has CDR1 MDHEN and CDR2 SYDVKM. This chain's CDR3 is CASSFSYGQGFEKLFF. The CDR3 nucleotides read TGTGCCAGCAGTTTTTCGTACGGACAGGGTTTTGAAAAACTGTTTTTT.

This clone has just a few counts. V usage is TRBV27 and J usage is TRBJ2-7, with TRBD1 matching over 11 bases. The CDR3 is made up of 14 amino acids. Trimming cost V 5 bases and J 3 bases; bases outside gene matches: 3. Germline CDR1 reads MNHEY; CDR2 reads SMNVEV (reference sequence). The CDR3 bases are TGTGCCAGCAGTACCGGGACAGGGGGCTACGAGCAGTACTTC. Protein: CASSTGTGGYEQYF.

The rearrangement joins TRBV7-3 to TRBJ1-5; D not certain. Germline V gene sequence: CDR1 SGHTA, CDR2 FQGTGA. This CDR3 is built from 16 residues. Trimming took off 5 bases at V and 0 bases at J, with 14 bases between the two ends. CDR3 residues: CASSNLKPDSNQPQHF. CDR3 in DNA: TGTGCCAGCAGCAACCTTAAGCCAGATAGCAATCAGCCCCAGCATTTT.

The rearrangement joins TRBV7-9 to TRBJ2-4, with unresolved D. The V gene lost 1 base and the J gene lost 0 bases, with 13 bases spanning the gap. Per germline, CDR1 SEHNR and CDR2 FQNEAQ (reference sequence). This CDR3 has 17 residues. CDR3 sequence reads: CASSLVGGPRAKNIQYF. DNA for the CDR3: TGTGCCAGCAGCTTAGTTGGCGGTCCGAGAGCCAAAAACATTCAGTACTTC.

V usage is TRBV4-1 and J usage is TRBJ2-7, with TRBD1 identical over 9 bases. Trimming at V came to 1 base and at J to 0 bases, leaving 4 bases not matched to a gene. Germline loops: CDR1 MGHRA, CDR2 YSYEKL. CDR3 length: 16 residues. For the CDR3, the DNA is TGCGCCAGCAGCCAAGCCGGGACAGGGAGCTCCTACGAGCAGTACTTC. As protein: CASSQAGTGSSYEQYF.

The CDR3 DNA follows: TGCGCCAGCAGCTTGGCCCACCGGGACAGGGTCTACGAGCAGTACTTC. Translation: CASSLAHRDRVYEQYF. The gene calls are TRBV5-1 and TRBJ2-7, with TRBD1 matching over 9 bases. Unmatched junction bases numbered 7, after V lost 0 bases and J lost 3 bases. Germline-derived CDR1 and CDR2 are SGHRS and YFSETQ. The CDR3 is made up of 16 amino acids. Full variable domain (missing parts from reference TRBV5-1 and TRBJ2-7): KAGVTQTPRYLIKTRGQQVTLSCSPISGHRSVSWYQQTPGQGLQFLFEYFSETQRNKGNFPGRFSGRQFSNSRSEMNVSTLELGDSALYLCASSLAHRDRVYEQYFGPGTRLTVT.

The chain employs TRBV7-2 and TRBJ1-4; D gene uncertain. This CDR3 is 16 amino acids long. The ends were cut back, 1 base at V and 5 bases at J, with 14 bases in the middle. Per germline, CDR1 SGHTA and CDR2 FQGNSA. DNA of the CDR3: TGTGCCAGCAGCTTAGGTCGTTGGGTCCCCAATGAAAAACTGTTTTTT. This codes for CASSLGRWVPNEKLFF.

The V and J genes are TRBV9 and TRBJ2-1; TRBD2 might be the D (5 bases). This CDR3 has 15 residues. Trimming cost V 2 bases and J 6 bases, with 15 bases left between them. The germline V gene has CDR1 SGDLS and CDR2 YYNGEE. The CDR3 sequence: CASSVLVGGSNEQFF. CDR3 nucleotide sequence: TGTGCCAGCAGCGTCTTGGTAGGTGGGAGCAATGAGCAGTTCTTC.

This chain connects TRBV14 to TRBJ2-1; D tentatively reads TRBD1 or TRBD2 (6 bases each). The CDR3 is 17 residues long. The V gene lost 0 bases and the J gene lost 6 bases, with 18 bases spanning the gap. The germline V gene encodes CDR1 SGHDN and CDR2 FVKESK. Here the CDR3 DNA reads TGTGCCAGCAGCCAAGATTATAGGGGGGCGAATGTCAATGAGCAGTTCTTC. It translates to CASSQDYRGANVNEQFF.

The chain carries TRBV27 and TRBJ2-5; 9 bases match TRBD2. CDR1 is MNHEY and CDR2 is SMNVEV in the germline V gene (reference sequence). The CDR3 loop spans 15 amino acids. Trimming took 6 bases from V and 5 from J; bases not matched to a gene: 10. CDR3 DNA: TGTGCCAGCAGCCTTAGCGGGGGTTGGACGGAGACCCAGTACTTC. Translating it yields CASSLSGGWTETQYF.

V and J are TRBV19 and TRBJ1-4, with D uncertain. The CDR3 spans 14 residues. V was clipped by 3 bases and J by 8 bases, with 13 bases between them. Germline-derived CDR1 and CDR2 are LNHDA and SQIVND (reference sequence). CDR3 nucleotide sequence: TGTGCCAGTAGTATTTCGCCCCCGGGGGAAAAACTGTTTTTT. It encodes CASSISPPGEKLFF.

The CDR3 sequence: CASSYSSMTEAFF. CDR3 bases: TGTGCCAGCAGTTACTCGAGTATGACTGAAGCTTTCTTT. The chain is built from TRBV6-5 and TRBJ1-1; D is ambiguous. The V gene's germline CDR1 is MNHEY and CDR2 SVGAGI. The V and J ends lost 0 bases and 5 bases respectively, with 7 bases between them. The CDR3 totals 13 residues.

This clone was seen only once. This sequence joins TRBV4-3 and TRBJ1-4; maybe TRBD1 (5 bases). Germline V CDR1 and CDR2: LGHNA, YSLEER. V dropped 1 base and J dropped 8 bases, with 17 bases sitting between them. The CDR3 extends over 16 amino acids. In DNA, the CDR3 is TGCGCCAGCAGCCAAGTTTATTGGCAGGGTGGAGAAAAACTGTTTTTT. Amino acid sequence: CASSQVYWQGGEKLFF.

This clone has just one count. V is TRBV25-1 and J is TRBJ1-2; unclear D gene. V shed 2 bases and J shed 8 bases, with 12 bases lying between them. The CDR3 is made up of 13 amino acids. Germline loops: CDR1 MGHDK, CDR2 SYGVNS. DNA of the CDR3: TGTGCCAGCAGTGAACGGCTGGGTCAAGGCTACACCTTC. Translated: CASSERLGQGYTF.

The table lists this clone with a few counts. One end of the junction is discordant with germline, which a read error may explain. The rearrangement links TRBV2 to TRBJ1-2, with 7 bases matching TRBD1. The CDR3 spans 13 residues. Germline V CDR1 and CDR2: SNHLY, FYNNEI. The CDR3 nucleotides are TGTGCCAGCAGTGAAGTCGCTAAGAAGGGGGCTCACTTC. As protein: CASSEVAKKGAHF. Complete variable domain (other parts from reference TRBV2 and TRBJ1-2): EPEVTQTPSHQVTQMGQEVILRCVPISNHLYFYWYRQILGQKVEFLVSFYNNEISEKSEIFDDQFSVERPDGSNFTLKIRSTKLEDSAMYFCASSEVAKKGAHFGSGTRLTVV.

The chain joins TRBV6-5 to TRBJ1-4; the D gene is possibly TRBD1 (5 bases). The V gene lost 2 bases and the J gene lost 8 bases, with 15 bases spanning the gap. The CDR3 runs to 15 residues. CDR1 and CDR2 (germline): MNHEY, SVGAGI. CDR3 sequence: CASSYGGGFAEKLFF. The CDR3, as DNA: TGTGCCAGCAGTTACGGGGGGGGGTTCGCCGAAAAACTGTTTTTT.

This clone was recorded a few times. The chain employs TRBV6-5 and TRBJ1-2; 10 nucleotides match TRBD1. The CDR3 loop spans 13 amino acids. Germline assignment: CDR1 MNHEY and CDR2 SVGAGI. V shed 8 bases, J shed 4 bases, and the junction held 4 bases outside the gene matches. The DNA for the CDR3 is TGTGCCAGCTGGGACAGGGGCCTCTATGGCTACACCTTC. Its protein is CASWDRGLYGYTF.

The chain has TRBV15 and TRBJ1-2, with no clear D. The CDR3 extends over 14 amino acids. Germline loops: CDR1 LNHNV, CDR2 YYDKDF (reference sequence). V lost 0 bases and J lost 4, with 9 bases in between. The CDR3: CATSRDPDLYGYTF. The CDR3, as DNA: TGTGCCACCAGCAGAGATCCGGATCTCTATGGCTACACCTTC.